A single TCR beta chain is shown here with its context. Its antigen is not identified. This specimen belongs to a study of T cells in localized non-small cell lung cancer. This CDR3 region has 13 residues. With V trimmed by 4 bases and J by 7 bases, 3 bases remained unmatched. The germline gives CDR1 SSHAT, CDR2 FNYEAQ (reference sequence). Using immunoSEQ multiplex PCR, the repertoire was profiled, and TCRdb retains in-frame clones only, with some absent. The table lists tens of thousands of clones, roughly 87% of them singletons, with approximately 15% in the top ten. Study-wide results and limits: Because researchers sequenced only one region of the tumor, heterogeneity is still possible. A median of 57 of the top 100 tumor clones appeared in adjacent lung, which was paired and uninvolved. In uninvolved adjacent lung, T cell clonality reached its highest value, exceeding tumor. Higher T cell density in the blood was associated with longer overall survival, whereas higher adjacent-lung clonality associated with shorter survival.

This chain uses TRBV7-7 with TRBJ1-4; 7 bases agree with TRBD1. The sequence was obtained from an older male donor with stage III squamous cell lung carcinoma. The sequencing here drew on peripheral blood, taken before any cancer treatment. The CDR3 nucleotides read TGTGCCAGCAGCTCCGACAGGGCTGAAAAACTGTTTTTT. It is translated as CASSSDRAEKLFF.